What follows describes a single T cell receptor (beta chain). Without the conserved terminal phenylalanine or tryptophan, this CDR3 likely stems from a read error. The DNA is omitted, as the CDR3 cannot be located on it reliably, and the CDR3 follows TCRdb's listing. The sample comes from a study of blood T cell repertoires in COVID-19. Study-wide background: Donors in the United States, Italy and Spain gave samples during acute or convalescent COVID-19. The analysed material was cDNA or gDNA that came from T cells, B-cell-depleted T cells, or PBMCs.

In the original analysis: Estimation of nucleated cell counts was performed using reference gene primer amplification. Assay: immunoSEQ multiplex PCR; the TCRdb copy retains only in-frame clones and omits some. That table gives V, J and clone size, and the DNA gave D and trimming. This sample has 90,000 to 100,000 clones; about 80% occur once, and the top ten carry about 4.3%. Germline V gene sequence: CDR1 KGHDR, CDR2 SFDVKD. The CDR3 spans 13 residues, counting both ends. The sequencing sample was made of peripheral blood. The sequence was collected from a man aged 55 to 70 with acute or convalescent COVID-19. This sequence joins TRBV24-1 and TRBJ1-2; no DNA check was done on the table's D call, TRBD1. The CDR3 here is CATSDAGWEGGRV.